The 10 T cell receptor beta chains below all came from one sample that was sequenced in a study of cytomegalovirus exposure and HLA in healthy donors. Primers for the PCR totalled 60 Vbeta and 13 Jbeta. Profiled with immunoSEQ multiplex PCR; TCRdb holds only in-frame clones, not every one. The repertoire holds 150,000 to 200,000 clones, with around 68% as singletons. The sequenced material came from PBMCs. These receptors all stem from a man aged 50 or older in good health and CMV-seronegative.

This chain links TRBV6-4 with TRBJ2-3, with 11 bases matching TRBD2. This CDR3 region has 15 residues. V shed 4 bases and J 5 bases; nucleotides not matched to a gene: 5. Germline assignment: CDR1 MRHNA and CDR2 SNTAGT. The CDR3: CASSGLAGSQDTQYF. CDR3 coding DNA: TGTGCCAGCAGTGGACTAGCGGGGAGCCAAGATACGCAGTATTTT.

This sequence joins TRBV10-2 and TRBJ1-1, with unresolved D. Germline V lookup: CDR1 WSHSY, CDR2 SAAADI. This CDR3 comprises 13 residues. V lost 6 bases, J lost 1 base, and 9 bases lay in between. The CDR3 is CASREQPNTEAFF. In DNA form, the CDR3 reads TGCGCCAGCAGGGAACAGCCGAACACTGAAGCTTTCTTT.

This clone was recorded once. V usage is TRBV5-6 and J usage is TRBJ1-6, with 8 nucleotides matching TRBD1. V lost 2 bases, J lost 10 bases, and 20 bases stayed unmatched. Germline V gene sequence: CDR1 SGHDT, CDR2 YYEEEE. This CDR3 has 19 residues. CDR3 in amino acids: CASSFKRTGQRRVGSPLHF. The CDR3 DNA reads TGTGCCAGCAGCTTTAAACGGACAGGGCAACGAAGGGTAGGATCACCCCTCCACTTT.

This clone was observed once. The CDR3 loop is CASSLQSYNEQFF. CDR3 DNA: TGTGCCAGCAGCTTACAATCCTACAATGAGCAGTTCTTC. The chain carries TRBV7-8 and TRBJ2-1; D unclear. CDR1 is SGHVS and CDR2 is FQNEAQ in the germline V gene. The CDR3 has 13 residues. The V end was cut by 2 bases, the J end by 1 base, with 3 bases between.

CDR3 nucleotides: TGCGCCAGCAGCCAAGATAAAGGACAGGGGACCCCCACAGATACGCAGTATTTT. It yields the protein CASSQDKGQGTPTDTQYF. The rearrangement joins TRBV4-1 to TRBJ2-3, with 9 bases identical to TRBD1. J was trimmed by 2 bases and V by 0 bases; bases with no gene match: 9. This CDR3 is built from 18 residues. CDR1 is MGHRA and CDR2 is YSYEKL in the germline V gene.

The chain uses TRBV5-1 and TRBJ2-6; tentative D call: TRBD2 (5 bases). Germline V gene sequence: CDR1 SGHRS, CDR2 YFSETQ. This CDR3 contains 16 residues. V gave up 3 bases and J gave up 0 bases, with 10 bases separating them. This CDR3 is CASSSVGSSGANVLTF. The CDR3 region has the DNA TGCGCCAGCAGCTCGGTAGGGAGCTCTGGGGCCAACGTCCTGACTTTC.

V usage is TRBV6-1 and J usage is TRBJ1-1, with TRBD1 matching 7 bases. Per the germline V gene, CDR1 is MNHNS and CDR2 is SASEGT. After removal of 4 bases from V and 0 bases from J, the junction contained 5 bases not matched to a gene. The CDR3 spans 15 residues. CDR3 amino acids: CASSAPGQMNTEAFF. The CDR3 DNA is TGTGCCAGCAGTGCACCGGGACAGATGAACACTGAAGCTTTCTTT.

This chain uses TRBV10-2 with TRBJ2-1, with 10 bases lining up with TRBD2. The V gene's germline CDR1 is WSHSY and CDR2 SAAADI. The CDR3 extends over 14 amino acids. The V and J ends lost 5 bases and 7 bases, in that order; junction bases with no gene match: 5. The DNA of the CDR3 is TGCGCCAGCAGTATAGCGGGGGGAAAGAATGAGCAGTTCTTC. Its protein is CASSIAGGKNEQFF.

This clone was seen only once. The chain joins TRBV5-1 to TRBJ1-5; D is possibly TRBD1 (5 bases). CDR3 size: 14 residues. The V end lost 4 bases, the J end lost 6 bases, and 14 bases lay between the germline ends. Per germline, CDR1 SGHRS and CDR2 YFSETQ. Here the CDR3 reads CASSPGTVGQPQHF. CDR3 bases: TGCGCCAGCAGCCCAGGGACTGTAGGTCAGCCCCAGCATTTT. Full variable domain (missing parts from reference TRBV5-1 and TRBJ1-5): KAGVTQTPRYLIKTRGQQVTLSCSPISGHRSVSWYQQTPGQGLQFLFEYFSETQRNKGNFPGRFSGRQFSNSRSEMNVSTLELGDSALYLCASSPGTVGQPQHFGDGTRLSIL.

V usage is TRBV7-6 and J usage is TRBJ2-7; D remains unclear. V was clipped by 3 bases and J by 0 bases, with 9 bases between them. The CDR3 length is 14 residues. CDR1 is SGHVS, CDR2 FNYEAQ, per germline. The DNA of the CDR3 is TGTGCCAGCAGCTTTTTGGGCGACTCCTACGAGCAGTACTTC. Protein sequence: CASSFLGDSYEQYF.